This entry lists 27 T cell receptor beta chains sequenced from one sample in a study of blood T cell repertoires in COVID-19. Profiled with immunoSEQ multiplex PCR; TCRdb holds only in-frame clones, not every one. The sample lists hundreds of thousands of clones; about 87% were seen once. Sequenced sample: PBMCs or T cells enriched from blood (not recorded which). These receptors were collected from a man aged 50 or older who had been exposed to COVID-19.

This chain uses TRBV5-1 with TRBJ1-6; possibly TRBD1 for D (6 bases). The germline V gene encodes CDR1 SGHRS and CDR2 YFSETQ. The CDR3 runs to 18 residues. Trimming pared 3 bases from V and 4 bases from J, leaving 20 bases between. CDR3 sequence (DNA): TGCGCCAGCAGCTCGGAGGTACAGGGATCCCCATATAATTCACCCCTCCACTTT. Translation gives CASSSEVQGSPYNSPLHF.

This clone showed up just once. The gene calls are TRBV29-1 and TRBJ1-3; TRBD1 agrees at 8 bases. With 3 bases clipped from V and 0 bases from J, the junction kept 4 bases outside the gene matches. The length of the CDR3 is 15 residues. CDR1 SQVTM and CDR2 ANQGSEA come from the germline V gene. The CDR3 DNA is TGCAGCGTTGACCCGGGGACAGGCTCTGGAAACACCATATATTTT. Amino acids: CSVDPGTGSGNTIYF.

The chain uses TRBV5-6 and TRBJ1-4, with D maybe TRBD1 (6 bases). CDR3 length: 14 amino acids. Trimming stripped 4 bases from V and 8 bases from J, with 15 bases between. Germline CDR1 is SGHDT and CDR2 is YYEEEE. The CDR3: CASSLSFQGEKLFF. CDR3 nucleotides: TGTGCCAGCAGCCTCAGCTTCCAGGGGGAAAAACTGTTTTTT. Combining the CDR3 with reference TRBV5-6 and TRBJ1-4 gives the whole variable domain DAGVTQSPTHLIKTRGQQVTLRCSPKSGHDTVSWYQQALGQGPQFIFQYYEEEERQRGNFPDRFSGHQFPNYSSELNVNALLLGDSALYLCASSLSFQGEKLFFGSGTQLSVL.

Only a few counts were recorded for this clone. This CDR3 is also generated by other DNA sequences in the sample. The CDR3 nucleotides are TGCGCCAGCAGCTTGTTCGCGGGATCTGGAAACACCATATATTTT. Its protein product is CASSLFAGSGNTIYF. V is TRBV5-1 and J is TRBJ1-3; D is undetermined. Trimming removed 1 base from V and 1 base from J, with 9 bases in between. The CDR3 contains 15 residues. The germline CDR1 and CDR2 sequences are SGHRS and YFSETQ. Full variable domain (outside the CDR3, taken from reference TRBV5-1 and TRBJ1-3): KAGVTQTPRYLIKTRGQQVTLSCSPISGHRSVSWYQQTPGQGLQFLFEYFSETQRNKGNFPGRFSGRQFSNSRSEMNVSTLELGDSALYLCASSLFAGSGNTIYFGEGSWLTVV.

The genes are TRBV5-6 and TRBJ2-1; 10 nucleotides match TRBD2. In germline, CDR1 is SGHDT, CDR2 YYEEEE. This CDR3 comprises 15 residues. Germline trimming cut 3 bases from V and 4 bases from J; bases unmatched to any gene: 4. CDR3 amino acids: CASSSLAGVYNEQFF. The DNA of the CDR3 is TGTGCCAGCAGCTCTCTAGCGGGGGTTTACAATGAGCAGTTCTTC. Full variable domain (remainder filled in from reference TRBV5-6 and TRBJ2-1): DAGVTQSPTHLIKTRGQQVTLRCSPKSGHDTVSWYQQALGQGPQFIFQYYEEEERQRGNFPDRFSGHQFPNYSSELNVNALLLGDSALYLCASSSLAGVYNEQFFGPGTRLTVL.

The genes are TRBV18 and TRBJ1-3, with 7 bases lining up with TRBD1. Germline assignment: CDR1 KGHSH and CDR2 LQKENI. The trim removed 2 bases at V and 2 bases at J, leaving 0 bases unmatched. The length of the CDR3 is 14 residues. The CDR3 loop is CASSPGQAGNTIYF. The CDR3 nucleotides are TGTGCCAGCTCACCAGGACAGGCTGGAAACACCATATATTTT.

V usage is TRBV28 and J usage is TRBJ2-1; 8 bases map to TRBD2. Germline V gene data show CDR1 as MDHEN and CDR2 as SYDVKM. V lost 2 bases and J lost 8; bases outside the gene matches: 8. The CDR3 consists of 15 residues. The CDR3 DNA sequence: TGTGCCAGCAGTTTAGCGGGACTAGACTTCTATGAGCAGTTCTTC. Translating gives CASSLAGLDFYEQFF.

This clone was seen just once. The gene calls are TRBV9 and TRBJ1-3, with 7 bases that match TRBD1. Germline V lookup: CDR1 SGDLS, CDR2 YYNGEE. The CDR3 totals 14 residues. V gave up 2 bases and J gave up 4 bases; unmatched junction bases: 3. CDR3 in DNA: TGTGCCAGCAGCGTCCAGGGGGTAGGAAACACCATATATTTT. Protein product: CASSVQGVGNTIYF.

This chain uses TRBV7-8 with TRBJ1-5; no definite D call. Deletions cut 6 bases from V and 1 base from J, with 7 bases between. Per the germline V gene, CDR1 is SGHVS and CDR2 is FQNEAQ. This CDR3 is 13 amino acids long. CDR3: CASSRRSNQPQHF. DNA of the CDR3: TGTGCCAGCAGTCGACGGAGCAATCAGCCCCAGCATTTT.

The chain recombines TRBV5-1 with TRBJ2-3; possible D gene TRBD1, 6 bases. The CDR3 is made up of 14 amino acids. The germline V gene encodes CDR1 SGHRS and CDR2 YFSETQ. Deletions cut 4 bases from V and 5 bases from J, with 14 bases between. For the CDR3, the DNA is TGCGCCAGCAGCCAGCAAGGACAGTTAGATACGCAGTATTTT. This codes for CASSQQGQLDTQYF.

The genes are TRBV5-1 and TRBJ1-1; a weak D match, TRBD1 (5 bases). CDR1 and CDR2 (germline): SGHRS, YFSETQ. The germline V and J ends were trimmed by 0 bases and 0 bases, with 15 bases remaining between them. The CDR3 is made up of 17 amino acids. CDR3 sequence reads: CASSLVETADMNTEAFF. The CDR3 nucleotides read TGCGCCAGCAGCTTGGTAGAGACAGCAGACATGAACACTGAAGCTTTCTTT.

The chain joins TRBV6-2 or TRBV6-3 to TRBJ1-6; D may be TRBD1 (6 bases). V was shortened by 0 bases and J by 4 bases, with 10 bases between the two germline ends. From germline, CDR1 is MNHEY and CDR2 SVGEGT. This CDR3 spans 16 amino acids. The CDR3 DNA follows: TGTGCCAGCAGTTACTCTCGGACAGTTTATAATTCACCCCTCCACTTT. Protein: CASSYSRTVYNSPLHF.

CDR3 sequence (DNA): TGTGCCAGCAGCTTAGGGCTGGCTGAAGCTTTCTTT. As protein: CASSLGLAEAFF. This chain links TRBV7-8 with TRBJ1-1; D call uncertain. Trimming cost V 1 base and J 6 bases, with 6 bases left between them. CDR1 and CDR2 from the germline V gene are SGHVS and FQNEAQ. CDR3 length: 12 residues.

This clone was detected a few times. The chain recombines TRBV7-3 with TRBJ1-3; D uncertain. Germline V CDR1 and CDR2: SGHTA, FQGTGA. Trimming removed 8 bases at V and 4 bases at J, with 12 bases between. This CDR3 contains 13 residues. The CDR3, as DNA: TGTGCCAGCGGGTCTAGCTCCGGAAACACCATATATTTT. Its protein product is CASGSSSGNTIYF.

V is TRBV2 and J is TRBJ1-1; 9 bases match TRBD1. CDR1 and CDR2 (germline): SNHLY, FYNNEI. V shed 7 bases, J shed 5 bases, and the junction held 8 bases outside the gene matches. CDR3 length: 14 amino acids. CDR3 loop: CASTLETGGTEAFF. In DNA, the CDR3 is TGTGCCAGCACCTTAGAGACAGGGGGAACTGAAGCTTTCTTT.

In the case of this clone: Other nucleotide sequences from this sample produce the same CDR3. This chain links TRBV9 with TRBJ2-1; TRBD1 matches 8 bases. The CDR3 extends over 15 amino acids. Germline values: CDR1 SGDLS, CDR2 YYNGEE. V lost 3 bases to trimming and J lost 0 bases; unmatched junction nucleotides: 2. The CDR3 DNA sequence: TGTGCCAGCAGCGCGACAGGGGACTCCTACAATGAGCAGTTCTTC. Translation: CASSATGDSYNEQFF.

J is TRBJ1-1 and V is TRBV7-9, with D perhaps TRBD1 (5 bases). The CDR3 consists of 15 residues. V was shortened by 4 bases and J by 5 bases, with 17 bases between the two germline ends. Germline CDR1 and CDR2: SEHNR and FQNEAQ (reference sequence). CDR3 nucleotide sequence: TGTGCCAGCAGCTCACAAACGGGGGGTGAAACTGAAGCTTTCTTT. Its protein is CASSSQTGGETEAFF.

V is TRBV4-1 and J is TRBJ1-1; D gene unclear. Germline loops: CDR1 MGHRA, CDR2 YSYEKL. V lost 0 bases, J lost 7 bases, and 21 bases lay in between. CDR3 size: 17 residues. CDR3 sequence reads: CASSQDLYRGQAVEAFF. The CDR3 coding sequence is TGCGCCAGCAGCCAAGATCTTTACCGTGGGCAGGCAGTTGAAGCTTTCTTT.

Points on this clone: The identical CDR3 is also encoded by other nucleotide sequences in the sample. The V and J genes are TRBV5-1 and TRBJ1-2, with 8 nucleotides matching TRBD1. Germline V gives CDR1 SGHRS, CDR2 YFSETQ. V lost 3 bases and J lost 3; bases outside the gene matches: 4. The CDR3 totals 14 residues. CDR3 coding DNA: TGCGCCAGCAGCTCTCAGGGGGCTGACTATGGCTACACCTTC. It encodes CASSSQGADYGYTF.

The genes are TRBV24-1 and TRBJ2-7; 12 nucleotides align to TRBD1. Germline CDR1 KGHDR, CDR2 SFDVKD. The V gene end was trimmed by 0 bases and the J gene end by 3 bases; junction bases not matched to a gene: 2. This CDR3 is built from 16 residues. CDR3 in DNA: TGTGCCACCAGTGATTTGGGGGACAGGGGGCTCTACGAGCAGTACTTC. This translates into CATSDLGDRGLYEQYF.

CDR3 sequence (DNA): TGCGCCAGCAGCCCAGGGACAGGGGGCTGGAGCACAGATACGCAGTATTTT. It translates to CASSPGTGGWSTDTQYF. This chain connects TRBV5-1 to TRBJ2-3; 12 bases are shared with TRBD1. Germline assignment: CDR1 SGHRS and CDR2 YFSETQ. CDR3 length: 17 amino acids. V was pared by 4 bases and J by 0 bases, with 6 bases of the junction left unmatched. The variable domain in full, with the rest retrieved from reference TRBV5-1 and TRBJ2-3, is KAGVTQTPRYLIKTRGQQVTLSCSPISGHRSVSWYQQTPGQGLQFLFEYFSETQRNKGNFPGRFSGRQFSNSRSEMNVSTLELGDSALYLCASSPGTGGWSTDTQYFGPGTRLTVL.

Of note for this clone: The sample holds other DNA sequences that translate to the same CDR3. The chain combines TRBV5-1 with TRBJ1-2; 8 positions agree with TRBD1. CDR3 length equals 14 residues. V dropped 0 bases and J dropped 3; count of bases not matched to a gene: 1. CDR1 and CDR2 from the germline V gene are SGHRS and YFSETQ. The CDR3: CASSLDRGDYGYTF. DNA for the CDR3: TGCGCCAGCAGCTTGGACAGGGGGGACTATGGCTACACCTTC.

This rearrangement joins TRBV6-5 to TRBJ2-1; D uncertain. This CDR3 contains 15 residues. V lost 0 bases to trimming and J lost 0 bases, with 6 bases between them. CDR1 is MNHEY and CDR2 is SVGAGI in the germline V gene. Written as DNA, the CDR3 is TGTGCCAGCAGTTACTCCCCGAGCTCCTACAATGAGCAGTTCTTC. Its protein is CASSYSPSSYNEQFF.

This chain joins TRBV5-1 and TRBJ2-6; perhaps TRBD1 as D (7 bases). Germline CDR1 reads SGHRS; CDR2 reads YFSETQ. This CDR3 has 18 residues. Trimming shortened V by 0 bases and J by 4 bases, and 17 bases separated the two germline ends. CDR3 residues: CASSLAGDSISGANVLTF. DNA for the CDR3: TGCGCCAGCAGCTTGGCGGGGGACAGTATTTCGGGGGCCAACGTCCTGACTTTC.

This sequence joins TRBV11-2 and TRBJ1-2; 8 bases map to TRBD1. CDR3 length equals 15 residues. V lost 1 base to trimming and J lost 7 bases; unmatched junction nucleotides: 8. Germline CDR1 is SGHAT and CDR2 is FQNNGV. CDR3 bases: TGTGCCAGCAGCTTAGTCCCAGGGGGCGTTGTTGGCTACACCTTC. It translates to CASSLVPGGVVGYTF.

In its sample, this clone was seen once. V gene TRBV3-1 (or the pseudogene TRBV3-2) combines with J gene TRBJ1-1, with D maybe TRBD1 (5 bases). Between the trimmed V and J ends, which lost 0 bases and 2 bases, there was a span of 13 bases. CDR1 and CDR2 (germline): LGHDT, YNNKEL (reference sequence). The CDR3 has 16 amino acids. The CDR3 DNA follows: TGTGCCAGCAGCCAAGAGCCAGGGCCTTTTAACACTGAAGCTTTCTTT. Encoded protein: CASSQEPGPFNTEAFF.

The V and J genes are TRBV28 and TRBJ1-1; TRBD1 matches at 8 bases. The V segment lost 4 bases and the J segment 4 bases; nucleotides outside the gene matches: 5. The CDR3 consists of 14 residues. Germline assignment: CDR1 MDHEN and CDR2 SYDVKM. CDR3 DNA: TGTGCCAGCAGTTCGACAGGGGAGAGCACTGAAGCTTTCTTT. As protein: CASSSTGESTEAFF.